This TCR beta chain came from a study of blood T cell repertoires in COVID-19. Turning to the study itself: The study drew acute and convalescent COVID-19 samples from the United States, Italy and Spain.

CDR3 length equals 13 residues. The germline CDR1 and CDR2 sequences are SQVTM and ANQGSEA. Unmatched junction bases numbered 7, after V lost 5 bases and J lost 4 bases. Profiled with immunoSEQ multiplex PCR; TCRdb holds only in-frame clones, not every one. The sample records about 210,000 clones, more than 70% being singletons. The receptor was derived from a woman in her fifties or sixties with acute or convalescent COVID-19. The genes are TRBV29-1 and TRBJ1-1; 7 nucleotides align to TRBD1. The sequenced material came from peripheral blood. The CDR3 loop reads CSVTGDLGTEAFF. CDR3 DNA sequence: TGCAGCGTTACAGGGGATCTGGGCACTGAAGCTTTCTTT.